These 14 T cell receptor beta chains share one sample of origin, sequenced in a study of cytomegalovirus exposure and HLA in healthy donors. With 60 Vbeta and 13 Jbeta primers, the PCR was carried out. Sequencing used immunoSEQ multiplex PCR; TCRdb keeps in-frame clones, though not all of them. The sample contains about 260,000 clones, approximately 84% of which appear only once. Sequenced material: PBMCs. The origin of the receptors is a woman aged 40 to 49 in good health and CMV-seropositive.

This clone has just one count. The chain uses TRBV2 and TRBJ2-2; 7 nucleotides match TRBD1. Germline V gives CDR1 SNHLY, CDR2 FYNNEI. The CDR3 covers 16 residues. V lost 6 bases to trimming and J lost 0 bases; unmatched junction nucleotides: 7. The CDR3 sequence is CASRPGQYTNTGELFF. The CDR3 nucleotides read TGTGCCAGCAGGCCGGGACAGTATACGAACACCGGGGAGCTGTTTTTT.

This sequence joins TRBV18 and TRBJ2-6, with D maybe TRBD1 (5 bases). Germline V CDR1 and CDR2: KGHSH, LQKENI. Trimming stripped 6 bases from V and 2 bases from J, with 11 bases between. This CDR3 region has 15 residues. CDR3 coding DNA: TGTGCCAGCTCCCCGGACAACGCTGGGGCCAACGTCCTGACTTTC. As protein: CASSPDNAGANVLTF.

The genes are TRBV19 and TRBJ1-5; D remains ambiguous. Looked up from germline, CDR1 is LNHDA and CDR2 is SQIVND (reference sequence). Trimming left V 3 bases short and J 1 base short, with 13 bases between. This CDR3 is 16 amino acids long. Written as DNA, the CDR3 is TGTGCCAGTAGTATGTTGTCGGGGATGAGCAATCAGCCCCAGCATTTT. This translates into CASSMLSGMSNQPQHF.

The chain links TRBV7-2 to TRBJ2-7, with D possibly being TRBD1 (6 bases). Trimming shortened V by 4 bases and J by 2 bases, and 12 bases separated the two germline ends. The CDR3 spans 14 residues. Germline CDR1 SGHTA, CDR2 FQGNSA. This CDR3 reads CASSSWGPTYEQYF. CDR3 bases: TGTGCCAGCAGCTCGTGGGGGCCGACCTACGAGCAGTACTTC.

This clone was recorded once. The CDR3 nucleotides read TGTGCCTGGAGCGGGGGAGGGGAGCTGTTTTTT. The encoded protein is CAWSGGGELFF. V gene TRBV30 combines with J gene TRBJ2-2; D might be TRBD2 (6 bases). CDR1 is GTSNPN and CDR2 is SVGIG in the germline V gene (reference sequence). Trimming shortened V by 3 bases and J by 8 bases, and 7 bases separated the two germline ends. The CDR3 extends over 11 amino acids.

This clone was found a few times. The J gene is TRBJ1-3, the V gene TRBV4-3; the D gene is possibly TRBD1 (5 bases). The CDR3 runs to 16 residues. V was cut by 0 bases and J by 0 bases, with 9 bases left in between. Germline CDR1 LGHNA, CDR2 YSLEER. The CDR3 here is CASSQDWGGSGNTIYF. CDR3 sequence (DNA): TGCGCCAGCAGCCAAGATTGGGGGGGCTCTGGAAACACCATATATTTT.

This rearrangement joins TRBV2 to TRBJ1-6, with a possible D match to TRBD1 (6 bases). V was pared by 4 bases and J by 7 bases, with 11 bases between. Germline CDR1 reads SNHLY; CDR2 reads FYNNEI. The length of the CDR3 is 14 residues. CDR3 sequence reads: CASSVGHSNSPLHF. The CDR3 region has the DNA TGTGCCAGCAGTGTGGGACATTCGAATTCACCCCTCCACTTT. Drawing the rest from reference TRBV2 and TRBJ1-6, the complete variable domain is EPEVTQTPSHQVTQMGQEVILRCVPISNHLYFYWYRQILGQKVEFLVSFYNNEISEKSEIFDDQFSVERPDGSNFTLKIRSTKLEDSAMYFCASSVGHSNSPLHFGNGTRLTVT.

In its sample, this clone was seen once. The genes are TRBV5-1 and TRBJ1-2; the match to TRBD1 covers 12 bases. The CDR3 totals 16 residues. Germline CDR1 and CDR2: SGHRS and YFSETQ. J lost 7 bases, V lost 3 bases, and 10 bases had no gene match. CDR3 amino acids: CASSWGSGQGARGYTF. CDR3 bases: TGCGCCAGCAGCTGGGGCTCGGGACAGGGGGCGCGTGGCTACACCTTC.

The chain is built from TRBV28 and TRBJ2-7; D is perhaps TRBD1 (6 bases). The V gene lost 3 bases and the J gene lost 7 bases, with 25 bases spanning the gap. The CDR3 has 17 residues. CDR1 is MDHEN and CDR2 is SYDVKM in the germline V gene. CDR3 in DNA: TGTGCCAGCAGTTTGAGCCAGGGGTTCTCGGCCTCGGGGGAGCAGTACTTC. It encodes CASSLSQGFSASGEQYF.

The CDR3 nucleotides are TGCAGCGTTGTGGTAGCGGGAGCAGAGACCCAGTACTTC. Encoded protein: CSVVVAGAETQYF. This chain joins TRBV29-1 and TRBJ2-5; 9 positions agree with TRBD2. The CDR3 covers 13 residues. Germline values: CDR1 SQVTM, CDR2 ANQGSEA. J lost 4 bases, V lost 4 bases, and 4 bases had no gene match.

The chain carries TRBV6-5 and TRBJ2-1; TRBD2 matches 8 bases. The CDR3 length is 14 residues. V lost 6 bases, J lost 10 bases, and 11 bases stayed unmatched. Germline V gene data show CDR1 as MNHEY and CDR2 as SVGAGI. The CDR3, as DNA: TGTGCCAGCAGGGTAGCGGGAATACAATACGAGCAGTTCTTC. This sequence encodes CASRVAGIQYEQFF.

The chain couples TRBV12-5 to TRBJ2-2; D gene unclear. The V end was cut by 3 bases, the J end by 4 bases, with 9 bases between. The CDR3 is 14 amino acids. In germline, CDR1 is LGHNT, CDR2 FRNRAP. The CDR3 nucleotides are TGTGCTAGTGGTTTTGGCTTGGCCACCGGGGAGCTGTTTTTT. Its protein product is CASGFGLATGELFF.

DNA for the CDR3: TGTGCCAGTCTCTCCTCTGGAAACACCATATATTTT. It encodes CASLSSGNTIYF. The rearrangement links TRBV28 to TRBJ1-3, with D unresolved. Trimming cost V 9 bases and J 0 bases, with 6 bases left between them. Germline CDR1 and CDR2: MDHEN and SYDVKM. The CDR3 covers 12 residues.

The V and J genes are TRBV29-1 and TRBJ1-1; TRBD1 matches 11 bases. Trimming removed 5 bases from V and 2 bases from J; junction bases left unmatched: 10. The CDR3 runs 16 residues. Germline V gives CDR1 SQVTM, CDR2 ANQGSEA. This CDR3 reads CSVRPRDRGFNTEAFF. The CDR3 coding sequence is TGCAGCGTTCGCCCCAGGGACAGGGGGTTCAACACTGAAGCTTTCTTT.